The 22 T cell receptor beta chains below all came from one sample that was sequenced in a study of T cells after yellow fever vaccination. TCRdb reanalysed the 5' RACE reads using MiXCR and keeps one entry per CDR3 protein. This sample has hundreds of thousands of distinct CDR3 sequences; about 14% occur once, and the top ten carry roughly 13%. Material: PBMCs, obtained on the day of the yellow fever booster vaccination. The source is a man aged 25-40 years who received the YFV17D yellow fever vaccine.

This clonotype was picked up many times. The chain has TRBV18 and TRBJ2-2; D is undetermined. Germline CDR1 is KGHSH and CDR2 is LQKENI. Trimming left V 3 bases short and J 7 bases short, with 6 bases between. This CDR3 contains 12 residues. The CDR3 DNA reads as TGTGCCAGCTCACCCGCGGTCGGGGAGCTGTTTTTT. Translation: CASSPAVGELFF.

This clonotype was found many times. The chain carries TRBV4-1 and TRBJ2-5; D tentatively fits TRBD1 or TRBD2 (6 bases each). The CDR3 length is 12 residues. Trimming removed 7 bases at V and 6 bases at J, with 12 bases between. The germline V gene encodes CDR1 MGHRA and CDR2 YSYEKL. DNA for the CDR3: TGCGCCAGCAAGGGGGGTGACAAGACCCAGTACTTC. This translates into CASKGGDKTQYF.

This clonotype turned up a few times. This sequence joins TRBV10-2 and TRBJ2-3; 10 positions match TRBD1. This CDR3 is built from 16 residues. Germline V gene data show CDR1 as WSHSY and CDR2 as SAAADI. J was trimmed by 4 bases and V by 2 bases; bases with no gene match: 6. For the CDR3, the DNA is TGCGCCAGCAGTGAGACGGGCGGGACAGGGGCAGATACGCAGTATTTT. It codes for CASSETGGTGADTQYF.

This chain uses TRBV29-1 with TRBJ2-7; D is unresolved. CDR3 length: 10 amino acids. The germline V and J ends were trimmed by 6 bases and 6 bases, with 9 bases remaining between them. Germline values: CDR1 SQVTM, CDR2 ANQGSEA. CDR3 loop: CSVQVTEQYF. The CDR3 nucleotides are TGCAGCGTACAAGTAACCGAGCAGTACTTC.

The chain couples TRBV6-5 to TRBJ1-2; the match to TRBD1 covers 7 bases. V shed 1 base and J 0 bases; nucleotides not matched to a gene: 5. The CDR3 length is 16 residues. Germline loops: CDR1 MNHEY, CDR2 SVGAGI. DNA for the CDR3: TGTGCCAGCAGTTACTTCCGGGACAGAACTAACTATGGCTACACCTTC. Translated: CASSYFRDRTNYGYTF.

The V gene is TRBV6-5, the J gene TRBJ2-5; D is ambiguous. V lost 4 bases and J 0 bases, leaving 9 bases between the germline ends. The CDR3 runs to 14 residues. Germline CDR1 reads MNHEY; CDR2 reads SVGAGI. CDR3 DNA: TGTGCCAGCAGTTCACACCTGTACCAAGAGACCCAGTACTTC. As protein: CASSSHLYQETQYF.

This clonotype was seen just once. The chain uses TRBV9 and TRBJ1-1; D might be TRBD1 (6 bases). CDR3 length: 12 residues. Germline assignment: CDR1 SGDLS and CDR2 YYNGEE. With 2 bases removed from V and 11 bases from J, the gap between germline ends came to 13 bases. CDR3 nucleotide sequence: TGTGCCAGCAGCGTGCAGACAGGTCGGGCTTTCTTT. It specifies CASSVQTGRAFF.

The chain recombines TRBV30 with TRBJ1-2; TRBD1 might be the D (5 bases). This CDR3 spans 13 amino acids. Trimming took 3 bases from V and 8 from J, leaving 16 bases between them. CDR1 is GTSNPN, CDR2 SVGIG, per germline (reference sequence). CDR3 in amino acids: CAWSQGAYYGYTF. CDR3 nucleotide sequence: TGTGCCTGGAGCCAAGGGGCGTATTACGGCTACACCTTC.

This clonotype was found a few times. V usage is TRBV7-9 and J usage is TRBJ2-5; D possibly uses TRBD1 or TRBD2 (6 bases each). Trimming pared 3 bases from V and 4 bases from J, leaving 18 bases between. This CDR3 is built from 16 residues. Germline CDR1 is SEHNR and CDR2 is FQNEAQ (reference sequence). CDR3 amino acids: CASSFGMGAGSETQYF. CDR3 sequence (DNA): TGTGCCAGCAGCTTCGGGATGGGGGCGGGATCAGAGACCCAGTACTTC. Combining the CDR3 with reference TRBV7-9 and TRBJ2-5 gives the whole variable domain DTGVSQNPRHKITKRGQNVTFRCDPISEHNRLYWYRQTLGQGPEFLTYFQNEAQLEKSRLLSDRFSAERPKGSFSTLEIQRTEQGDSAMYLCASSFGMGAGSETQYFGPGTRLLVL.

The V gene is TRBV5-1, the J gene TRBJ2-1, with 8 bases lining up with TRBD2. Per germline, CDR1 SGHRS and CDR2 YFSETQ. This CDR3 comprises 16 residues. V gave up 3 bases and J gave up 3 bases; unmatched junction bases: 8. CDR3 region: CASSSGGGTNYNEQFF. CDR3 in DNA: TGCGCCAGCAGCTCCGGGGGGGGGACCAACTACAATGAGCAGTTCTTC.

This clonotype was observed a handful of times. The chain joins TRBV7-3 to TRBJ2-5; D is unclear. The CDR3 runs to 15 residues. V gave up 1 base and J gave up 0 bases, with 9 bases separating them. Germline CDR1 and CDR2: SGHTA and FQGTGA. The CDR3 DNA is TGTGCCAGCAGCTTAAATGCACAGTACCAAGAGACCCAGTACTTC. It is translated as CASSLNAQYQETQYF.

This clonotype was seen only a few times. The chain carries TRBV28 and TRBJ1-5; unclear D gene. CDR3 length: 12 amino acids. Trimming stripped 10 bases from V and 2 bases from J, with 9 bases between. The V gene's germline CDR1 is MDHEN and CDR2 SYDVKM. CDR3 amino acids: CAIERGNQPQHF. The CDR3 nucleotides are TGTGCCATAGAGCGGGGCAATCAGCCCCAGCATTTT.

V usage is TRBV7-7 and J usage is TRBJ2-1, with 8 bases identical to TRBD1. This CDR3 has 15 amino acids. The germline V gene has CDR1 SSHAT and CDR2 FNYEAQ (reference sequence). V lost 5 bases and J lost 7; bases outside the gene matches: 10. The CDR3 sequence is CASSTGGPPTNEQFF. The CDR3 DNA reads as TGTGCCAGCAGCACAGGGGGACCCCCAACGAATGAGCAGTTCTTC.

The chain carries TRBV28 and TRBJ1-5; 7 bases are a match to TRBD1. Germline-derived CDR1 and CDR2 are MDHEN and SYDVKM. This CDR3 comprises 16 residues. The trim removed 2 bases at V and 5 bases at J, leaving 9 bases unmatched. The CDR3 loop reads CASSLLPTGMDQPQHF. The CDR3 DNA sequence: TGTGCCAGCAGTTTACTCCCGACAGGGATGGATCAGCCCCAGCATTTT.

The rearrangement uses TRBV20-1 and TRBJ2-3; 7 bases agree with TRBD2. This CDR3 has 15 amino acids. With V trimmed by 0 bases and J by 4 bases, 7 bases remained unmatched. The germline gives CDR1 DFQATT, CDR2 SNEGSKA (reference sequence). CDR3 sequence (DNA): TGCAGTGCTAGAGAGCTAGCGGTCGAGGCAGATACGCAGTATTTT. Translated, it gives CSARELAVEADTQYF.

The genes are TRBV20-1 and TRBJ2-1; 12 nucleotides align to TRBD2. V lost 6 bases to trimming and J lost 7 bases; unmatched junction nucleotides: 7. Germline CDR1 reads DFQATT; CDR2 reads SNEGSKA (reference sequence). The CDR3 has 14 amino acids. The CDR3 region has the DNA TGCAGTGCCCTAGCGGGAGGGCCAAGAAATGAGCAGTTCTTC. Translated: CSALAGGPRNEQFF.

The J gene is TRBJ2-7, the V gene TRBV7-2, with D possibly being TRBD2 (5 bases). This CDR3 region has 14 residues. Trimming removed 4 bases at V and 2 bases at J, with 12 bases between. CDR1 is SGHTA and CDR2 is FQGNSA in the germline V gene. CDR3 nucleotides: TGTGCCAGCAGCTGGGCTAGCCTAGCCTACGAGCAGTACTTC. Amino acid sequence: CASSWASLAYEQYF.

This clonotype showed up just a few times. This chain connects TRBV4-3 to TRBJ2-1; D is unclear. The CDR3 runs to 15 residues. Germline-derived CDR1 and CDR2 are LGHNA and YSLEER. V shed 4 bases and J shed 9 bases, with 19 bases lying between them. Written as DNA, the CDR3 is TGCGCCAGCAGCCTATTAGGACCTGCAGAGGCTGAGCAGTTCTTC. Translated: CASSLLGPAEAEQFF.

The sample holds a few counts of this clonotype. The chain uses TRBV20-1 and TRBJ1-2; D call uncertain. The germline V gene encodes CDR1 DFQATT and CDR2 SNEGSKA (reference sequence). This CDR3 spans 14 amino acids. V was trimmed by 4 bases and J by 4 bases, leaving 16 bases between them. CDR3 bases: TGCAGTGCTATCGATACGGAAGGGTTCTATGGCTACACCTTC. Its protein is CSAIDTEGFYGYTF.

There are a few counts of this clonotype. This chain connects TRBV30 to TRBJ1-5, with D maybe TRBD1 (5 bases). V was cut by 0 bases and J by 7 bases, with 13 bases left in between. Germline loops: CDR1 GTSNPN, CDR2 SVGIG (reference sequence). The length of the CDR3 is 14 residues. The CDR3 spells CAWSVQEGAQPQHF. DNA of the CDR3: TGTGCCTGGAGTGTACAGGAAGGGGCCCAGCCCCAGCATTTT.

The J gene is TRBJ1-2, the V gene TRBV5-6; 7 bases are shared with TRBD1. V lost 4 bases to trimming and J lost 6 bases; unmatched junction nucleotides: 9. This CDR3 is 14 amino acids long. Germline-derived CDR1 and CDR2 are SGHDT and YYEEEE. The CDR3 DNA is TGTGCCAGCAGCCTAAACAGGGGTCGGAATGGCTACACCTTC. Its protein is CASSLNRGRNGYTF. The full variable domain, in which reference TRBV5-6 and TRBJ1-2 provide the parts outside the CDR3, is DAGVTQSPTHLIKTRGQQVTLRCSPKSGHDTVSWYQQALGQGPQFIFQYYEEEERQRGNFPDRFSGHQFPNYSSELNVNALLLGDSALYLCASSLNRGRNGYTFGSGTRLTVV.

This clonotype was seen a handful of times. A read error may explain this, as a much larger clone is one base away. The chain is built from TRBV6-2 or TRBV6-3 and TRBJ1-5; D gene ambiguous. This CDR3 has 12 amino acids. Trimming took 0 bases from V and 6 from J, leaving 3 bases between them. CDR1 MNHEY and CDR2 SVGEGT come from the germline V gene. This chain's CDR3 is CASSYSIQPQHF. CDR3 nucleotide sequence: TGTGCCAGCAGTTACTCGATTCAGCCCCAGCATTTT.